This T cell receptor (beta chain) was obtained from a study of OX40 agonist ivuxolimab in advanced cancers. Study summary: Patients were treated with ivuxolimab, an agonistic anti-OX40 (CD134) antibody. Of the patients, three showed partial responses, one with hepatocellular carcinoma and two with cutaneous melanoma. Points from the study as a whole: Expanded clones belonging to CD8+ T cells outnumbered, on average, those of CD4+. There were also nonresponders showing low normalized T-cell clonal expansion.

Trimming shortened V by 2 bases and J by 5 bases, and 13 bases separated the two germline ends. CDR1 is SNHLY and CDR2 is FYNNEI in the germline V gene. This CDR3 contains 15 residues. Method: immunoSEQ multiplex PCR; TCRdb's copy keeps in-frame clones and lacks some. The table has 53,000 or so clones, roughly 90% seen once; the top ten hold roughly 1.5%. Only a few counts were recorded for this clone. Antigen: not known. The chain uses TRBV2 and TRBJ1-5; D remains unclear. This TCR was recovered from an adult with an advanced solid tumor such as melanoma, head and neck, liver or kidney cancer. This sample comprised CD4+ or CD8+ T cells sorted from blood, obtained in a trial of the OX40 agonist ivuxolimab. DNA of the CDR3: TGTGCCAGCAGTGAACCAACCATTGGTGATCAGCCCCAGCATTTT. Translated, it gives CASSEPTIGDQPQHF.